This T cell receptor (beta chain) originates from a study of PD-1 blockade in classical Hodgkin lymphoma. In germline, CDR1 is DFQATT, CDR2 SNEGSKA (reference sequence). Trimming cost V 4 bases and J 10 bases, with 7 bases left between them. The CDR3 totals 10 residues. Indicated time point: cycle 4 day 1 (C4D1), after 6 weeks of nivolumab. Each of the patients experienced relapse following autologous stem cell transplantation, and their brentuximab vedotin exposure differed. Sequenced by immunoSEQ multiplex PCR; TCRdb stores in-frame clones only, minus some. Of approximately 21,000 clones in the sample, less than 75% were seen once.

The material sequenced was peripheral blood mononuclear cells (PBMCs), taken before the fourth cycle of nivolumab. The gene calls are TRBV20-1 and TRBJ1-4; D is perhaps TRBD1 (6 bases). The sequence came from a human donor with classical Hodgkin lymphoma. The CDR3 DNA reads TGCAGTGCTACGACAGGAAAACTGTTTTTT. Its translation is CSATTGKLFF.